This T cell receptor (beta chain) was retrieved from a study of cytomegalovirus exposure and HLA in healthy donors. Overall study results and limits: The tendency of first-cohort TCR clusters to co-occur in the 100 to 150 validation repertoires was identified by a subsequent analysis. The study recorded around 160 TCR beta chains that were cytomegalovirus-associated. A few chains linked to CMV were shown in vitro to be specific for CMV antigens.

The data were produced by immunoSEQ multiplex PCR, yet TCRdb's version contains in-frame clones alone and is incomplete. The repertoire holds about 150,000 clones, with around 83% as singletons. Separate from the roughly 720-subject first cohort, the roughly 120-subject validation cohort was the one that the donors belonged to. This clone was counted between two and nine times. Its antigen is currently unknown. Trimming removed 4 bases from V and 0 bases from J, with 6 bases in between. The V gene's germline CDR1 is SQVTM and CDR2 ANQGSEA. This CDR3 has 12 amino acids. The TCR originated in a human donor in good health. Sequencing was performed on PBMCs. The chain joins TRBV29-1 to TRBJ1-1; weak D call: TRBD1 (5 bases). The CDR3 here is CSVATVNTEAFF. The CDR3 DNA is TGCAGCGTTGCGACAGTGAACACTGAAGCTTTCTTT.